The 18 T cell receptor beta chains presented below share a single source sample, sequenced in a study of blood T cell repertoires in COVID-19. Clones were sequenced by immunoSEQ multiplex PCR, and TCRdb holds only the in-frame ones, with some missing. The sample lists tens of thousands of clones, 85% to 90% occurring once. The source material was peripheral blood. These receptors came from a man aged 50 to 59 with acute or convalescent COVID-19.

The rearrangement uses TRBV6-6 and TRBJ2-7; possibly TRBD1 for D (6 bases). V lost 0 bases, J lost 5 bases, and 14 bases lay in between. The CDR3 runs 15 residues. The germline V gene encodes CDR1 MNHNY and CDR2 SVGAGI (reference sequence). The CDR3 reads CASSYSLLRGDEQYF. The CDR3 DNA follows: TGTGCCAGCAGTTACTCGCTGCTCAGGGGTGACGAGCAGTACTTC.

This CDR3 reads CASSLGERSLLQETQYF. The CDR3 bases are TGTGCCAGCAGCTTAGGGGAGAGGAGTTTATTACAAGAGACCCAGTACTTC. This chain links TRBV11-2 with TRBJ2-5, with TRBD2 as a possible D gene (5 bases). Germline loops: CDR1 SGHAT, CDR2 FQNNGV. CDR3 length equals 17 residues. Deletions cut 1 base from V and 2 bases from J, with 17 bases between.

The chain employs TRBV19 and TRBJ1-6; 11 nucleotides match TRBD1. The J segment lost 6 bases and the V segment lost 5 bases, leaving 3 bases of the junction unmatched. The CDR3 spans 15 residues. The germline CDR1 and CDR2 sequences are LNHDA and SQIVND (reference sequence). The CDR3 DNA reads TGTGCCAGTAGTCCTGGGACAGGGGGTAATTCACCCCTCCACTTT. It specifies CASSPGTGGNSPLHF.

This clone appeared a few times. The rearrangement joins TRBV19 to TRBJ2-7, with 9 bases fitting TRBD1. Trimming cost V 7 bases and J 5 bases; bases outside gene matches: 9. Per the germline V gene, CDR1 is LNHDA and CDR2 is SQIVND (reference sequence). The CDR3 spans 14 residues. CDR3 residues: CASNQPGQGNEQYF. The DNA of the CDR3 is TGTGCCAGTAATCAACCGGGACAGGGTAACGAGCAGTACTTC. The complete variable domain, with remaining parts taken from reference TRBV19 and TRBJ2-7, reads DGGITQSPKYLFRKEGQNVTLSCEQNLNHDAMYWYRQDPGQGLRLIYYSQIVNDFQKGDIAEGYSVSREKKESFPLTVTSAQKNPTAFYLCASNQPGQGNEQYFGPGTRLTVT.

V is TRBV28 and J is TRBJ1-3; 8 bases are a match to TRBD1. Trimming removed 3 bases from V and 7 bases from J; junction bases left unmatched: 20. Germline V gene lookup returns CDR1 MDHEN and CDR2 SYDVKM. CDR3 length: 19 amino acids. CDR3 sequence: CASSFYAVQGAGGRNTIYF. DNA of the CDR3: TGTGCCAGCAGTTTTTATGCGGTCCAGGGGGCAGGGGGGCGTAACACCATATATTTT.

The gene calls are TRBV3-1 (or the pseudogene TRBV3-2) and TRBJ2-3; no definite D call. V dropped 5 bases and J dropped 3 bases, with 18 bases sitting between them. Germline V gives CDR1 LGHDT, CDR2 YNNKEL (reference sequence). The CDR3 consists of 16 residues. The CDR3 reads CASSTRRRGITDTQYF. CDR3 in DNA: TGTGCCAGCAGCACGAGGCGGAGAGGTATTACAGATACGCAGTATTTT.

The chain recombines TRBV9 with TRBJ2-1, with 9 bases identical to TRBD1. Germline CDR1 is SGDLS and CDR2 is YYNGEE. CDR3 length: 16 amino acids. V gave up 0 bases and J gave up 6 bases; unmatched junction bases: 7. The CDR3, as DNA: TGTGCCAGCAGCGTAGTGGGGACAGGGAGCGGCAATGAGCAGTTCTTC. Protein product: CASSVVGTGSGNEQFF.

This sequence joins TRBV9 and TRBJ1-6; 8 positions agree with TRBD1. CDR1 and CDR2 from the germline V gene are SGDLS and YYNGEE. The J segment lost 9 bases and the V segment lost 4 bases, leaving 12 bases of the junction unmatched. The CDR3 runs 16 residues. The CDR3 spells CASSPRQGMMGSPLHF. CDR3 nucleotide sequence: TGTGCCAGCAGCCCCAGACAGGGGATGATGGGTTCACCCCTCCACTTT.

The V and J genes are TRBV7-9 and TRBJ1-5, with 11 bases aligning to TRBD1. The CDR3 is made up of 18 amino acids. Germline V gene sequence: CDR1 SEHNR, CDR2 FQNEAQ (reference sequence). With V trimmed by 1 base and J by 0 bases, 5 bases remained unmatched. The CDR3 loop reads CASSLVGQGGYSNQPQHF. The CDR3 nucleotides read TGTGCCAGCAGCTTAGTGGGACAGGGGGGTTATAGCAATCAGCCCCAGCATTTT.

The chain recombines TRBV14 with TRBJ2-3; D uncertain. V lost 5 bases and J 3 bases, leaving 6 bases between the germline ends. Germline values: CDR1 SGHDN, CDR2 FVKESK. The length of the CDR3 is 12 residues. DNA for the CDR3: TGTGCCAGCAGCTTCAGTACAGATACGCAGTATTTT. Translation: CASSFSTDTQYF.

The chain couples TRBV5-1 to TRBJ1-6, with 9 bases fitting TRBD1. With V trimmed by 4 bases and J by 7 bases, 3 bases remained unmatched. The CDR3 length is 14 residues. Germline V CDR1 and CDR2: SGHRS, YFSETQ. The CDR3 region has the DNA TGCGCCAGCAGCCATGGACAGGGGAATTCACCCCTCCACTTT. It encodes CASSHGQGNSPLHF.

CDR3 nucleotide sequence: TGTGCCAGCCGTCCTTGGGGCCTGGCAACTGAAGCTTTCTTT. This sequence encodes CASRPWGLATEAFF. This rearrangement joins TRBV6-6 to TRBJ1-1, with a weak D call TRBD1 (5 bases). CDR3 length equals 14 residues. Trimming took off 8 bases at V and 5 bases at J, with 18 bases between the two ends. Per the germline V gene, CDR1 is MNHNY and CDR2 is SVGAGI (reference sequence).

The CDR3 region is CASRGGQPSSYNEQFF. In DNA, the CDR3 is TGTGCCAGTAGGGGCGGACAGCCAAGCTCCTACAATGAGCAGTTCTTC. The chain carries TRBV19 and TRBJ2-1; a possible D gene is TRBD1 (6 bases). The CDR3 is 16 residues long. In germline, CDR1 is LNHDA, CDR2 SQIVND (reference sequence). The V and J ends lost 6 bases and 0 bases respectively, with 15 bases between them.

V and J are TRBV27 and TRBJ1-5; D is uncertain. V lost 0 bases and J lost 6, with 12 bases in between. Germline V gives CDR1 MNHEY, CDR2 SMNVEV (reference sequence). The CDR3 is made up of 15 amino acids. CDR3 protein: CASSLSPVAGQPQHF. CDR3 coding DNA: TGTGCCAGCAGTTTATCGCCAGTCGCAGGTCAGCCCCAGCATTTT.

The chain is built from TRBV5-6 and TRBJ1-6; 7 nucleotides line up with TRBD1. The CDR3 contains 14 residues. Germline CDR1 and CDR2: SGHDT and YYEEEE. J gave up 9 bases and V 4 bases, and 7 bases lay outside the gene matches. The CDR3: CASSADRIGSPLHF. DNA for the CDR3: TGTGCCAGCAGCGCGGACAGGATAGGTTCACCCCTCCACTTT.

The chain couples TRBV11-2 to TRBJ1-6; TRBD1 matches 8 bases. CDR1 is SGHAT, CDR2 FQNNGV, per germline. Unmatched junction bases numbered 4, after V lost 5 bases and J lost 7 bases. This CDR3 is 14 amino acids long. In nucleotides, the CDR3 is TGTGCCAGCAGCCCAGACAGGGGAAATTCACCCCTCCACTTT. This codes for CASSPDRGNSPLHF.

The rearrangement uses TRBV6-1 and TRBJ2-3, with TRBD2 identical over 13 bases. Germline V gives CDR1 MNHNS, CDR2 SASEGT. V shed 3 bases, J shed 4 bases, and the junction held 7 bases outside the gene matches. The CDR3 is 17 amino acids. CDR3 in DNA: TGTGCCAGCAGTGATCCGACTAGCGGGGGGCGGGCAGATACGCAGTATTTT. As protein: CASSDPTSGGRADTQYF.

The chain uses TRBV11-2 and TRBJ1-2; 8 bases align to TRBD1. This CDR3 contains 12 residues. Germline V gene sequence: CDR1 SGHAT, CDR2 FQNNGV. V dropped 3 bases and J dropped 11; count of bases not matched to a gene: 5. DNA for the CDR3: TGTGCCAGCAGCTTGAACAGGGGGAAGTACACCTTC. Amino acids: CASSLNRGKYTF.